The rows below give T cell receptor beta chains drawn from one sample of a study of a mutant IDH1 vaccine in newly diagnosed glioma. These receptors have no known antigen. Method: immunoSEQ multiplex PCR; TCRdb's copy keeps in-frame clones and lacks some. This table has about 54,000 clones, roughly 80% appearing once. The specimen was PBMCs, collected from a glioma patient whose treatment included an IDH1 peptide vaccine. The receptors were sampled from a young woman with glioma. Both conserved end residues are part of each CDR3. D genes are given only for firm matches. Size is stated for part of the rows, as once, few or many counts, or as a class when the clone is expanded.

clone size	J gene	D gene	V gene	CDR3 DNA	CDR3 protein
-	TRBJ2-1	TRBD1	TRBV11-3	TGTGCCAGCAGCTTAGTTGGAGACAGGGGAAATGAGCAGTTCTTC	CASSLVGDRGNEQFF
-	TRBJ2-1	-	TRBV11-3	TGTGCCAGCAGCTTGGCAAGCCGGACTCAGGGGAACAATGAGCAGTTCTTC	CASSLASRTQGNNEQFF
-	TRBJ2-3	-	TRBV5-1	TGCGCCAGCAGCTTGGGACTGAAGTTACCAACCACAGATACGCAGTATTTT	CASSLGLKLPTTDTQYF
-	TRBJ1-3	-	TRBV6-1	TGTGCCAGCAGCGAGCATGGAAACACCATATATTTT	CASSEHGNTIYF
-	TRBJ1-5	-	TRBV19	TGTGCCAGTAGCGTGGGGGGGGCAGGTCAGCCCCAGCATTTT	CASSVGGAGQPQHF
-	TRBJ2-1	TRBD1	TRBV6-5	TGTGCCAGCACTGTGACAGGGAGCTCCTACAATGAGCAGTTCTTC	CASTVTGSSYNEQFF
-	TRBJ2-1	-	TRBV11-2	TGTGCCAGCAGCTCGGGGAACAGGGCAGACAATGAGCAGTTCTTC	CASSSGNRADNEQFF
few	TRBJ1-4	TRBD1	TRBV7-9	TGTGCCAGCAGCTTAACTGCAGGGGGAGAGGAAAAACTGTTTTTT	CASSLTAGGEEKLFF
-	TRBJ2-1	-	TRBV6-4	TGTGCCAGCGCTGAGAGCGGAGGGGCCAGTAATGAGCAGTTCTTC	CASAESGGASNEQFF
once	TRBJ1-1	-	TRBV13	TGTGCCAGCAGCTTACTGGGAAGAGCTGAAGCTTTCTTT	CASSLLGRAEAFF
-	TRBJ1-1	-	TRBV19	TGTGCCAGTAAGGTTACAGGAGGAAACACTGAAGCTTTCTTT	CASKVTGGNTEAFF
-	TRBJ2-7	-	TRBV23-1	TGCGCCAGCAGTCAATCCGCAGGCCCCGGCTCCTACGAGCAGTACTTC	CASSQSAGPGSYEQYF
-	TRBJ2-5	-	TRBV6-1	TGTGCCAGCCGGGCCGGGGGCACCCAGTACTTC	CASRAGGTQYF
-	TRBJ2-1	TRBD2	TRBV7-3	TGTGCCAGCAGCACGGGACTAGCCTACAATGAGCAGTTCTTC	CASSTGLAYNEQFF
-	TRBJ2-3	-	TRBV7-6	TGTGCCAGCAGCCCCGACCCGGGACCCACAGATACGCAGTATTTT	CASSPDPGPTDTQYF
-	TRBJ2-7	TRBD1	TRBV10-3	TGTGCCATCAGTGATCCGGGACAGGGGGCCTACGAGCAGTACTTC	CAISDPGQGAYEQYF
-	TRBJ2-2	-	TRBV5-4	TGTGCCAGCAGCTTGCTGAGGGTCGGGACCGGGGAGCTGTTTTTT	CASSLLRVGTGELFF
-	TRBJ2-1	-	TRBV6-5	TGTGCCAGCGGGAATAACTACAATGAGCAGTTCTTC	CASGNNYNEQFF
-	TRBJ1-5	-	TRBV2	TGTGCCAGCAGTGGGACGGCTCAGCCCCAGCATTTT	CASSGTAQPQHF
-	TRBJ1-4	-	TRBV5-4	TGTGCCAGCAGCTTGACAGGAGAAAAACTGTTTTTT	CASSLTGEKLFF
-	TRBJ1-3	-	TRBV11-2	TGTGCCAGCAGCGCCGGCCCTTCTGGAAACACCATATATTTT	CASSAGPSGNTIYF
-	TRBJ2-1	-	TRBV15	TGTGCCACCAGCCGGTGGCGGGGACACAATGAGCAGTTCTTC	CATSRWRGHNEQFF
-	TRBJ1-1	-	TRBV5-4	TGTGCCAGCAGCTCGGCTTTTCAGGGTGAAGCTTTCTTT	CASSSAFQGEAFF
-	TRBJ2-7	TRBD1	TRBV29-1	TGCAGCGTTGAGGGGACAGTCGCCTACGAGCAGTACTTC	CSVEGTVAYEQYF
once	TRBJ2-2	-	TRBV2	TGTGCCAGCAGTGAAGTTCTAAGTCGGGGCACCGGGGAGCTGTTTTTT	CASSEVLSRGTGELFF
-	TRBJ1-2	-	TRBV7-3	TGTGCCAGCAGCTTAACGCCGGGACAAAACTATGGCTACACCTTC	CASSLTPGQNYGYTF
-	TRBJ2-1	-	TRBV19	TGTGCCAGTAGTATAAGCCCTCGGAATGAGCAGTTCTTC	CASSISPRNEQFF
-	TRBJ2-5	TRBD2	TRBV7-9	TGTGCCAGCAGCTTCAGAAGGGGGACTAGCGGGAGAGAGACCCAGTACTTC	CASSFRRGTSGRETQYF
-	TRBJ2-4	-	TRBV10-2	TGCGCCAGCAGGAGGGATTCGGACATTCAGTACTTC	CASRRDSDIQYF
-	TRBJ2-3	-	TRBV7-2	TGTGCCAGCAGCTTAACGGGGAGAGAGAACACAGATACGCAGTATTTT	CASSLTGRENTDTQYF